This T cell receptor (beta chain) was sequenced in a study of tumor and adjacent non-tumor tissue in lung cancer. V lost 7 bases, J lost 6 bases, and 11 bases stayed unmatched. Looked up from germline, CDR1 is SNHLY and CDR2 is FYNNEI. The CDR3 totals 17 residues. A modified ARM-PCR protocol with three rounds of nested PCR amplified TCRbeta. TCRdb re-analysed the multiplex PCR reads in MiXCR, keeping a single row per CDR3 protein. The sample lists 98,000 or so distinct CDR3 sequences, 80% occurring once. This sample's RNA came from whole unsorted tissue. The normal lung tissue was taken more than 3 cm from the tumor edge.

J is TRBJ2-1 and V is TRBV2; 14 positions agree with TRBD2. This receptor was identified in a man in his sixties with small cell lung cancer. Sequencing input: distant non-tumor lung tissue. For the CDR3, the DNA is TGTGCCAGCACGATAGCTCCGGGACTAGCGGGAGCCAATGAGCAGTTCTTC. Its protein is CASTIAPGLAGANEQFF.